This TCR beta chain comes out of a study of preoperative IRX-2 immunotherapy in early breast cancer. Sequenced by immunoSEQ multiplex PCR; TCRdb stores in-frame clones only, minus some. The sample contains about 38,000 clones, roughly 82% of which appear only once. This sample's treatment: preoperative locoregional IRX-2 cytokine immunotherapy. Preoperative locoregional IRX-2 cytokine immunotherapy was tested in the phase Ib source study. Sequencing used lymph node tissue, obtained after IRX-2 immunotherapy. This receptor was obtained from a human donor with breast cancer.

The CDR3 DNA sequence: TGTGCCAGCAGCCTCGGCCGGACAGGCATGAACACTGAAGCTTTCTTT. Amino acids: CASSLGRTGMNTEAFF. The chain couples TRBV7-7 to TRBJ1-1; 7 bases are a match to TRBD1. The germline gives CDR1 SSHAT, CDR2 FNYEAQ (reference sequence). The CDR3 runs to 16 residues. V was clipped by 5 bases and J by 0 bases; unmatched bases: 9.